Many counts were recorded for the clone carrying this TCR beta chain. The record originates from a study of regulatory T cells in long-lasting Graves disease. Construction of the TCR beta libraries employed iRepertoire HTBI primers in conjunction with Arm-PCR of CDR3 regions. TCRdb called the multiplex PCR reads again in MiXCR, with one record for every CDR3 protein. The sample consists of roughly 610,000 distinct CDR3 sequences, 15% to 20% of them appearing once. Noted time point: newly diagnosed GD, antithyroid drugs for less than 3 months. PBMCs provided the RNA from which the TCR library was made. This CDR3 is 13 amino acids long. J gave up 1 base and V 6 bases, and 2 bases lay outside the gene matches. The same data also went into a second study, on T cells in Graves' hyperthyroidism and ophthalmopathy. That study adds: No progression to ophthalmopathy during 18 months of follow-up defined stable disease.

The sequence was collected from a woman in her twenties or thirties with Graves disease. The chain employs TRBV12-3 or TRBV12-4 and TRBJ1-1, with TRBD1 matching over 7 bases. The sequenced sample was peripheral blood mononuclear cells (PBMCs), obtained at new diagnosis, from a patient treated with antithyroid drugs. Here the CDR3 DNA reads TGTGCCAGCAGGGACAGGACGAACACTGAAGCTTTCTTT. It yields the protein CASRDRTNTEAFF.